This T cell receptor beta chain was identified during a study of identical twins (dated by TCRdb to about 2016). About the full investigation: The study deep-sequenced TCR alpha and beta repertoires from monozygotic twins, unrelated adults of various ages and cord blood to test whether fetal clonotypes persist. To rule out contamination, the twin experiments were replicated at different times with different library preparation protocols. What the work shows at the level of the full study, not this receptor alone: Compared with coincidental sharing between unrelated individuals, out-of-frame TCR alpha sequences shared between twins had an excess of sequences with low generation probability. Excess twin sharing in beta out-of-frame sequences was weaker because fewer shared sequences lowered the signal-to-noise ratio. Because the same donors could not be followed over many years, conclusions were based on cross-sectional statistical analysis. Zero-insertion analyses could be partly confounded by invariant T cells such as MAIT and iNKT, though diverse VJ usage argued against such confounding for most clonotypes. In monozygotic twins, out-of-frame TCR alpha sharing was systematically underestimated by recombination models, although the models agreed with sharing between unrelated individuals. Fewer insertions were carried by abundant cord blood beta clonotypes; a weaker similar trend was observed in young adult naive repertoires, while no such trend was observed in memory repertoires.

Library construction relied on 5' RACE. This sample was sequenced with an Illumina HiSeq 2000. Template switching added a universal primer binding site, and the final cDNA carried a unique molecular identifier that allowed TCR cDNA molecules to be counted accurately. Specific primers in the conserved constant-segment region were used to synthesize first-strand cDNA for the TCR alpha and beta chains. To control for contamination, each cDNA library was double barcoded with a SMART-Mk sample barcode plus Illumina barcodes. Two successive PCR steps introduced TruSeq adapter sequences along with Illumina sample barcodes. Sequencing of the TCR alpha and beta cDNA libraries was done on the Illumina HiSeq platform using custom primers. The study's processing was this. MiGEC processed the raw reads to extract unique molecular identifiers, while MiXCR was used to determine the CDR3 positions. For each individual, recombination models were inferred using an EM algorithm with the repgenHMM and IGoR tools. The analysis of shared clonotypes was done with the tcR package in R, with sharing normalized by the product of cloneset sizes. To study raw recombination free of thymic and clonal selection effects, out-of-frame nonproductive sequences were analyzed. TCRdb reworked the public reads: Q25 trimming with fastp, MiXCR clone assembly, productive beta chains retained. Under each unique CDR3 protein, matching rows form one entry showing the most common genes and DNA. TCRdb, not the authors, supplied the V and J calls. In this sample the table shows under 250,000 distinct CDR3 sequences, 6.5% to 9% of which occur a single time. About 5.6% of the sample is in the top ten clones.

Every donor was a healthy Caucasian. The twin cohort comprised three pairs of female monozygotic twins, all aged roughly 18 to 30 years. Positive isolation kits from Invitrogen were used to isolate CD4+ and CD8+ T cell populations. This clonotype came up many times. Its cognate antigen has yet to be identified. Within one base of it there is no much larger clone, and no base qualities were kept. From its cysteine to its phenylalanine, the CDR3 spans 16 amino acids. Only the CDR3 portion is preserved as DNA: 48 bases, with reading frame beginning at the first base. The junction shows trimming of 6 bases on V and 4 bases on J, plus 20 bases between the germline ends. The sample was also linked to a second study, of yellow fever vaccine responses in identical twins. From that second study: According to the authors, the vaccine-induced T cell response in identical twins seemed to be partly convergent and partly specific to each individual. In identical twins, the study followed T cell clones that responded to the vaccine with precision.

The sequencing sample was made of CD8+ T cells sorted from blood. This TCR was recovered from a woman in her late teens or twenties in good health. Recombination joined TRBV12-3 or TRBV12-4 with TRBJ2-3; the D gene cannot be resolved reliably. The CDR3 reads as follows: CASRPVGGLVSDTQYF. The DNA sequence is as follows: TGTGCCAGCAGACCCGTCGGTGGGCTAGTTTCAGATACGCAGTATTTT.